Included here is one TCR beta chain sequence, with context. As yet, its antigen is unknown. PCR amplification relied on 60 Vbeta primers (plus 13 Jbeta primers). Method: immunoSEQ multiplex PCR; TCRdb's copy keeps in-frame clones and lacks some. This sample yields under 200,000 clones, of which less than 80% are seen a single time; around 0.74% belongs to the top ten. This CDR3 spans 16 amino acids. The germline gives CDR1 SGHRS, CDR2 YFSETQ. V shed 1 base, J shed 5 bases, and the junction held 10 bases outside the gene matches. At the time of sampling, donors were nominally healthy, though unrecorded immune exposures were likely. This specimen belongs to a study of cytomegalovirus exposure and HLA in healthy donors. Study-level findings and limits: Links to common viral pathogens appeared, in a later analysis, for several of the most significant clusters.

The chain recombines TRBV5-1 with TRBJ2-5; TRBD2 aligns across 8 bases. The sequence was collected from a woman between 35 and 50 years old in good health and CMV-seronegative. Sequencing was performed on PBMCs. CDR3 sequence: CASSLSGLGGGETQYF. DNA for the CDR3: TGCGCCAGCAGCTTGTCGGGACTAGGAGGTGGTGAGACCCAGTACTTC.